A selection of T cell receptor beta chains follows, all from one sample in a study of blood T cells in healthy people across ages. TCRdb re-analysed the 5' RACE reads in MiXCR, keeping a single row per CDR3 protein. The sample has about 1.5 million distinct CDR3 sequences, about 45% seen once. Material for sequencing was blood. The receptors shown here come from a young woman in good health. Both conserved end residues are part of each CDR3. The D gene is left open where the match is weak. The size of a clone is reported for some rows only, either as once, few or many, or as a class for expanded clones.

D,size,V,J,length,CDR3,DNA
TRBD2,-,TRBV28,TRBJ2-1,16,CASSLPGTSGRNEQFF,TGTGCCAGCAGCCTACCCGGGACTAGCGGGAGAAATGAGCAGTTCTTC
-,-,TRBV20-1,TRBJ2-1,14,CSAREGSPYNEQFF,TGCAGTGCTAGAGAGGGCAGTCCCTACAATGAGCAGTTCTTC
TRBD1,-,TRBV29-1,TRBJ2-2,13,CSGTGSNTGELFF,TGCAGCGGGACAGGATCGAACACCGGGGAGCTGTTTTTT
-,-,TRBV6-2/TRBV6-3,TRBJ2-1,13,CASVRSLYNEQFF,TGTGCCAGCGTCCGGTCGCTCTACAATGAGCAGTTCTTC
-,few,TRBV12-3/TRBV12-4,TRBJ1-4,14,CASSLNGRREKLFF,TGTGCCAGCAGTTTAAACGGGCGGAGAGAAAAACTGTTTTTT
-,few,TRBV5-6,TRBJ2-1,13,CASSFLVLDEQFF,TGTGCCAGCAGCTTCCTAGTCTTAGATGAGCAGTTCTTC
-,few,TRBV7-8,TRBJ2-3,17,CASSFNGQMYSTDTQYF,TGTGCCAGCAGCTTCAACGGACAGATGTATAGCACAGATACGCAGTATTTT
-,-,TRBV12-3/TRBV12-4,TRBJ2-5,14,CASTYETRLETQYF,TGTGCCAGCACCTACGAGACTAGACTTGAGACCCAGTACTTC
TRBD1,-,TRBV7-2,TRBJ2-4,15,CASSLGQGILLEQYF,TGTGCCAGCAGCTTAGGACAGGGGATCCTTTTGGAGCAGTACTTC
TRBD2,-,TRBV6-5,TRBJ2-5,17,CASSYDTGTALTSGQYF,TGTGCCAGCAGTTACGACACCGGGACAGCACTAACTAGCGGGCAGTACTTC
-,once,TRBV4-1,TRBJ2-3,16,CASSQLVRESHDTQYF,TGCGCCAGCAGCCAGTTGGTAAGGGAAAGCCATGATACGCAGTATTTT
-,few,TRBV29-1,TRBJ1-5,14,CSVEPQFAGVTQHF,TGCAGCGTTGAACCCCAATTTGCGGGGGTAACCCAGCATTTT
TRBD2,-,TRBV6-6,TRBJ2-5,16,CASSPTSSGGRGTQYF,TGTGCCAGCAGTCCTACGAGCTCGGGGGGGAGAGGGACCCAGTACTTC
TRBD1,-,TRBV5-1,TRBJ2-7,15,CASEGTGGSYNEQYF,TGCGCCAGCGAGGGTACAGGGGGCTCCTACAATGAGCAGTACTTC
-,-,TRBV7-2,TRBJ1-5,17,CASSPRGGSLGDQPQHF,TGTGCCAGCAGCCCTAGGGGGGGCAGTTTAGGGGATCAGCCCCAGCATTTT
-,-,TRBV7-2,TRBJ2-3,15,CASTLVASDGDTQYF,TGTGCCAGCACCCTGGTAGCGTCTGATGGGGATACGCAGTATTTT
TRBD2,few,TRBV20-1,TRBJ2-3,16,CSARDRRGDATDTQYF,TGCAGTGCTAGAGACAGACGGGGGGACGCCACAGATACGCAGTATTTT
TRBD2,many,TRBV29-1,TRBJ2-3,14,CSVLISGRADTQYF,TGCAGCGTCCTAATTAGCGGGAGAGCAGATACGCAGTATTTT
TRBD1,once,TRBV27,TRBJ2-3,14,CASSLGLGTDTRYF,TGTGCCAGCAGTTTAGGCCTAGGGACAGATACGCGGTATTTT
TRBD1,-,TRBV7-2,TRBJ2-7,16,CASSLDRGLFSYEQYF,TGTGCCAGCAGCTTGGACAGGGGTCTCTTCTCCTACGAGCAGTACTTC
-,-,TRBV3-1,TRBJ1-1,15,CASSQDLRGNTEAFF,TGTGCCAGCAGCCAAGATTTGAGGGGGAACACTGAAGCTTTCTTT
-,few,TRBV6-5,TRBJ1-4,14,CSSSLGSWGEKLFF,TGTTCCAGCAGTTTAGGGAGTTGGGGCGAAAAACTGTTTTTT
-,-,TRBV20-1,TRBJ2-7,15,CSAARRGAGSNEQYF,TGCAGTGCTGCCCGACGCGGGGCCGGAAGCAATGAGCAGTACTTC
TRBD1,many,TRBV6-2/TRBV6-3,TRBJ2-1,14,CASSDRVSYNEQFF,TGTGCCAGCAGTGACAGGGTATCCTACAATGAGCAGTTCTTC
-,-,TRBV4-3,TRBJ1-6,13,CASSRWGTSPLHF,TGCGCCAGCAGCCGTTGGGGAACTTCACCCCTCCACTTT
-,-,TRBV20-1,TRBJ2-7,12,CSASTRRFEQYF,TGCAGTGCTAGTACTCGCAGATTCGAGCAGTACTTC
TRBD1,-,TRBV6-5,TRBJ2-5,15,CASRETGAFWSEQYF,TGTGCCAGCAGGGAGACAGGGGCCTTCTGGAGTGAGCAGTACTTC
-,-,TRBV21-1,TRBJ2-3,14,CASRERERFDTQYF,TGTGCCAGCAGAGAGCGGGAGAGATTTGATACGCAGTATTTT
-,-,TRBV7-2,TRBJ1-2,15,CASSAYVTGAYGYTF,TGTGCCAGCAGCGCGTACGTGACGGGGGCCTATGGCTACACCTTC
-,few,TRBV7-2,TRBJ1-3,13,CASSQSAGNTIYF,TGTGCCAGCAGCCAATCGGCGGGAAACACCATATATTTT
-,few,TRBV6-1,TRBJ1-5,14,CASSVGFEGQPQHF,TGTGCCAGCAGTGTAGGGTTTGAAGGCCAGCCCCAGCATTTT
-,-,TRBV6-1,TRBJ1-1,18,CASSEGRAVGLIGTEAFF,TGTGCCAGCAGTGAGGGGCGGGCAGTGGGCCTGATTGGCACTGAAGCTTTCTTT
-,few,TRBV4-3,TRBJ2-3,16,CASSPSVPASADTQYF,TGCGCCAGCAGCCCGTCAGTCCCCGCGTCCGCAGATACGCAGTATTTT
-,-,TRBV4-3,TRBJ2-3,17,CASSQGVYRGSGDTQYF,TGCGCCAGCAGCCAAGGTGTCTACCGGGGCTCCGGAGATACGCAGTATTTT
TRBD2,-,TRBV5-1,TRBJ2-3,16,CAGSRLGGIDTDTQYF,TGCGCCGGCAGTCGTCTCGGGGGGATTGACACAGATACGCAGTATTTT
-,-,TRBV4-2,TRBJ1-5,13,CASSQVNDKPQHF,TGTGCCAGCAGCCAAGTTAACGACAAGCCCCAGCATTTT